This T cell receptor beta chain is from a study of blood T cells in healthy people across ages. Per germline, CDR1 SQVTM and CDR2 ANQGSEA. The CDR3 consists of 13 residues. Together with a sample-barcoded 5' primer, a J-beta primer mix was included in a second PCR lasting about 7 to 11 cycles. TCRdb re-analysed the 5' RACE reads in MiXCR, keeping a single row per CDR3 protein. The table lists around 670,000 distinct CDR3 sequences, about 30% of them singletons. Whole-study results and caveats: While age rose, TCR beta diversity per million T cells dropped in a roughly linear way.

This clonotype occurred many times. Its target is unknown. This clonotype originated in a woman of 80 years or more in good health. What was sequenced was blood. This chain connects TRBV29-1 to TRBJ2-3; TRBD2 aligns across 11 bases. The CDR3: CRTGLAGRDTQYF. CDR3 DNA sequence: TGCAGAACTGGACTAGCGGGCCGAGATACGCAGTATTTT.